This is a list of T cell receptor beta chains from one sample in a study of cytomegalovirus exposure and HLA in healthy donors. Method: immunoSEQ multiplex PCR; TCRdb's copy keeps in-frame clones and lacks some. The sample has about 130,000 clones; 70% to 85% are singletons. The sequencing sample was made of PBMCs. These receptors were obtained from a boy aged 5-17 years in good health and CMV-seronegative. CDR3s include the opening cysteine and the closing phenylalanine or tryptophan. A D gene is named only where the DNA matches it firmly. A clone size is listed for some rows: how often the clone was seen (once, few, many), or a class if it is expanded.

d_call: -; v_call: TRBV9; clone_size: -; j_call: TRBJ1-3; cdr3_aa: CASSAYRGQEISGNTIYF; cdr3_nt: TGTGCCAGCAGCGCCTACCGGGGTCAGGAGATCTCTGGAAACACCATATATTTT
d_call: -; v_call: TRBV9; clone_size: -; j_call: TRBJ1-1; cdr3_aa: CASSTGGGGPFTEAFF; cdr3_nt: TGTGCCAGCAGCACAGGTGGGGGGGGGCCTTTCACTGAAGCTTTCTTT
d_call: -; v_call: TRBV29-1; clone_size: -; j_call: TRBJ2-1; cdr3_aa: CSVVEINEQFF; cdr3_nt: TGCAGCGTTGTGGAGATAAATGAGCAGTTCTTC
d_call: -; v_call: TRBV2; clone_size: -; j_call: TRBJ1-5; cdr3_aa: CASSRAGNQPQHF; cdr3_nt: TGTGCCAGCAGTCGGGCAGGGAATCAGCCCCAGCATTTT
d_call: TRBD2; v_call: TRBV5-1; clone_size: -; j_call: TRBJ2-7; cdr3_aa: CASSPTWTSTYEQYF; cdr3_nt: TGCGCCAGCAGCCCGACCTGGACTAGCACCTACGAGCAGTACTTC
d_call: -; v_call: TRBV4-3; clone_size: -; j_call: TRBJ2-5; cdr3_aa: CASSLRSGGPWETQYF; cdr3_nt: TGCGCCAGCAGCCTCCGATCGGGGGGCCCGTGGGAGACCCAGTACTTC
d_call: TRBD2; v_call: TRBV5-6; clone_size: -; j_call: TRBJ2-7; cdr3_aa: CASSTPGEGPEQYF; cdr3_nt: TGTGCCAGCAGCACCCCGGGGGAGGGGCCCGAGCAGTACTTC
d_call: TRBD2; v_call: TRBV11-3; clone_size: -; j_call: TRBJ2-1; cdr3_aa: CASSLDSPLAGKGNEQFF; cdr3_nt: TGTGCCAGCAGCTTAGATTCCCCACTAGCGGGAAAGGGAAATGAGCAGTTCTTC
d_call: -; v_call: TRBV9; clone_size: once; j_call: TRBJ2-3; cdr3_aa: CASSVGGGVPDTQYF; cdr3_nt: TGTGCCAGCAGCGTTGGAGGTGGGGTCCCAGATACGCAGTATTTT
d_call: -; v_call: TRBV7-2; clone_size: -; j_call: TRBJ2-3; cdr3_aa: CASSLSSAYTDTQYF; cdr3_nt: TGTGCCAGCAGCTTAAGTAGCGCCTACACAGATACGCAGTATTTT
d_call: -; v_call: TRBV13; clone_size: once; j_call: TRBJ2-3; cdr3_aa: CASSLLTLLESTDTQYF; cdr3_nt: TGTGCCAGCAGCTTACTCACCCTACTAGAGTCCACAGATACGCAGTATTTT
d_call: TRBD1; v_call: TRBV2; clone_size: -; j_call: TRBJ1-1; cdr3_aa: CASSIGTVLNTEAFF; cdr3_nt: TGTGCCAGCTCAATTGGGACAGTATTGAACACTGAAGCTTTCTTT
d_call: TRBD1; v_call: TRBV2; clone_size: few; j_call: TRBJ1-3; cdr3_aa: CASSENPGTVSGNTIYF; cdr3_nt: TGTGCCAGCAGTGAAAATCCTGGGACAGTCTCTGGAAACACCATATATTTT
d_call: -; v_call: TRBV27; clone_size: -; j_call: TRBJ2-1; cdr3_aa: CASGRQAYNEQFF; cdr3_nt: TGTGCCAGCGGGAGACAGGCCTACAATGAGCAGTTCTTC
d_call: TRBD1; v_call: TRBV27; clone_size: -; j_call: TRBJ2-7; cdr3_aa: CASSLSGQGTYEQYF; cdr3_nt: TGTGCCAGCAGTTTATCGGGACAGGGGACTTACGAGCAGTACTTC
d_call: TRBD1; v_call: TRBV19; clone_size: -; j_call: TRBJ1-2; cdr3_aa: CASSKDRGNYGYTF; cdr3_nt: TGTGCCAGTAGTAAGGACAGGGGGAACTATGGCTACACCTTC
d_call: -; v_call: TRBV2; clone_size: -; j_call: TRBJ2-5; cdr3_aa: CASRTGIQETQYF; cdr3_nt: TGTGCCAGCAGAACCGGGATCCAAGAGACCCAGTACTTC
d_call: TRBD1; v_call: TRBV14; clone_size: -; j_call: TRBJ1-4; cdr3_aa: CASSPGTGGEKLFF; cdr3_nt: TGTGCCAGCAGCCCTGGGACAGGAGGTGAAAAACTGTTTTTT
d_call: TRBD2; v_call: TRBV4-3; clone_size: -; j_call: TRBJ2-7; cdr3_aa: CASSRTRTSGATYEQYF; cdr3_nt: TGCGCCAGCAGCCGAACCAGGACTAGCGGAGCAACCTACGAGCAGTACTTC
d_call: -; v_call: TRBV4-3; clone_size: -; j_call: TRBJ2-4; cdr3_aa: CASSHSSSTENIQYF; cdr3_nt: TGCGCCAGCAGCCATTCCTCCTCGACTGAAAACATTCAGTACTTC
d_call: TRBD1; v_call: TRBV5-6; clone_size: -; j_call: TRBJ1-2; cdr3_aa: CASSLVQGVGYGYTF; cdr3_nt: TGTGCCAGCAGCTTGGTCCAGGGGGTTGGCTATGGCTACACCTTC
d_call: -; v_call: TRBV7-2; clone_size: -; j_call: TRBJ2-5; cdr3_aa: CASSSETGFGETQYF; cdr3_nt: TGTGCCAGCAGCTCAGAGACAGGCTTCGGGGAGACCCAGTACTTC
d_call: TRBD1; v_call: TRBV5-1; clone_size: few; j_call: TRBJ1-1; cdr3_aa: CASSLRGLNTEAFF; cdr3_nt: TGCGCCAGCAGCCTTAGGGGGCTGAACACTGAAGCTTTCTTT
d_call: -; v_call: TRBV7-6; clone_size: once; j_call: TRBJ1-1; cdr3_aa: CASSLGTNTEAFF; cdr3_nt: TGTGCCAGCAGCTTAGGAACTAACACTGAAGCTTTCTTT
d_call: -; v_call: TRBV4-3; clone_size: few; j_call: TRBJ2-6; cdr3_aa: CASSQDEFSGANVLTF; cdr3_nt: TGCGCCAGCAGCCAAGATGAGTTCTCTGGGGCCAACGTCCTGACTTTC
d_call: -; v_call: TRBV15; clone_size: -; j_call: TRBJ1-2; cdr3_aa: CATSRDGRGFYGYTF; cdr3_nt: TGTGCCACCAGCAGAGATGGAAGGGGCTTCTATGGCTACACCTTC
d_call: -; v_call: TRBV5-4; clone_size: -; j_call: TRBJ1-2; cdr3_aa: CASSLRQQTNYGYTF; cdr3_nt: TGTGCCAGCAGCTTAAGACAGCAAACTAACTATGGCTACACCTTC
d_call: -; v_call: TRBV5-1; clone_size: -; j_call: TRBJ1-1; cdr3_aa: CASSLTDRGTEAFF; cdr3_nt: TGCGCCAGCAGCCTCACTGATAGGGGGACTGAAGCTTTCTTT
d_call: -; v_call: TRBV10-1; clone_size: -; j_call: TRBJ2-5; cdr3_aa: CASRQLVQETQYF; cdr3_nt: TGCGCCAGCAGGCAACTGGTTCAAGAGACCCAGTACTTC
d_call: TRBD1; v_call: TRBV19; clone_size: -; j_call: TRBJ2-7; cdr3_aa: CASSLRGQNSYEQYF; cdr3_nt: TGTGCCAGTAGTCTCCGGGGACAGAACTCCTACGAGCAGTACTTC
d_call: -; v_call: TRBV9; clone_size: -; j_call: TRBJ2-1; cdr3_aa: CASSLRWNEQFF; cdr3_nt: TGTGCCAGCAGCCTGAGGTGGAATGAGCAGTTCTTC
d_call: -; v_call: TRBV11-2; clone_size: -; j_call: TRBJ2-2; cdr3_aa: CASSFSAGELFF; cdr3_nt: TGTGCCAGCAGCTTTTCGGCCGGGGAGCTGTTTTTT
d_call: -; v_call: TRBV6-1; clone_size: once; j_call: TRBJ1-1; cdr3_aa: CASSELGGLEAFF; cdr3_nt: TGTGCCAGCAGTGAATTGGGAGGGCTTGAAGCTTTCTTT
d_call: -; v_call: TRBV7-9; clone_size: -; j_call: TRBJ2-1; cdr3_aa: CASSSDGIYNEQFF; cdr3_nt: TGTGCCAGCAGCTCAGACGGGATTTACAATGAGCAGTTCTTC
d_call: TRBD1; v_call: TRBV4-1; clone_size: few; j_call: TRBJ1-4; cdr3_aa: CASSQEGQGNEKLFF; cdr3_nt: TGCGCCAGCAGCCAAGAGGGACAGGGAAATGAAAAACTGTTTTTT
d_call: -; v_call: TRBV7-2; clone_size: -; j_call: TRBJ1-2; cdr3_aa: CASSSPGRTNYGYTF; cdr3_nt: TGTGCCAGCAGCTCACCCGGGAGAACAAACTATGGCTACACCTTC
d_call: -; v_call: TRBV6-1; clone_size: -; j_call: TRBJ2-3; cdr3_aa: CASNSLGGTDTQYF; cdr3_nt: TGTGCCAGCAACAGTTTGGGAGGCACAGATACGCAGTATTTT
d_call: TRBD1; v_call: TRBV6-5; clone_size: -; j_call: TRBJ1-6; cdr3_aa: CASSPGTGGSPLHF; cdr3_nt: TGTGCCAGCAGCCCCGGGACAGGGGGATCACCCCTCCACTTT
d_call: TRBD1; v_call: TRBV7-3; clone_size: -; j_call: TRBJ1-1; cdr3_aa: CASSLMARDRGEAFF; cdr3_nt: TGTGCCAGCAGCTTAATGGCCCGGGACAGGGGTGAAGCTTTCTTT
d_call: -; v_call: TRBV18; clone_size: -; j_call: TRBJ1-5; cdr3_aa: CASSSQGVRPQHF; cdr3_nt: TGTGCCAGCTCATCACAAGGGGTTCGGCCCCAGCATTTT
d_call: TRBD2; v_call: TRBV4-2; clone_size: -; j_call: TRBJ2-1; cdr3_aa: CASSREGTSGYNEQFF; cdr3_nt: TGTGCCAGCAGCCGCGAGGGGACTAGCGGCTACAATGAGCAGTTCTTC
d_call: -; v_call: TRBV5-4; clone_size: -; j_call: TRBJ2-3; cdr3_aa: CASSPGSLAPSTDTQYF; cdr3_nt: TGTGCCAGCAGCCCCGGGTCCCTAGCGCCTAGCACAGATACGCAGTATTTT
d_call: TRBD2; v_call: TRBV9; clone_size: -; j_call: TRBJ2-3; cdr3_aa: CASSIPGLASDTQYF; cdr3_nt: TGTGCCAGCAGCATTCCGGGACTAGCTTCAGATACGCAGTATTTT
d_call: TRBD2; v_call: TRBV10-3; clone_size: -; j_call: TRBJ2-5; cdr3_aa: CAISESRAGGQETQYF; cdr3_nt: TGTGCCATCAGTGAGTCGAGAGCGGGGGGCCAAGAGACCCAGTACTTC
d_call: TRBD1; v_call: TRBV4-1; clone_size: -; j_call: TRBJ1-5; cdr3_aa: CASSRRQGLGQPQHF; cdr3_nt: TGCGCCAGCAGCCGCCGACAGGGACTAGGTCAGCCCCAGCATTTT
d_call: TRBD2; v_call: TRBV5-4; clone_size: -; j_call: TRBJ2-1; cdr3_aa: CASSSSGGAYNEQFF; cdr3_nt: TGTGCCAGCAGTTCAAGCGGGGGGGCCTACAATGAGCAGTTCTTC
d_call: TRBD2; v_call: TRBV5-1; clone_size: -; j_call: TRBJ2-7; cdr3_aa: CASSLTGGWEQYF; cdr3_nt: TGCGCCAGCAGCTTGACGGGGGGGTGGGAGCAGTACTTC
d_call: TRBD1; v_call: TRBV5-1; clone_size: -; j_call: TRBJ1-2; cdr3_aa: CASSLDRDRAYGYTF; cdr3_nt: TGCGCCAGCAGCTTAGACCGGGACAGGGCTTATGGCTACACCTTC
d_call: -; v_call: TRBV6-5; clone_size: -; j_call: TRBJ2-1; cdr3_aa: CASSYSSQGYEQFF; cdr3_nt: TGTGCCAGCAGTTACTCCTCCCAGGGCTACGAGCAGTTCTTC
d_call: TRBD1; v_call: TRBV5-1; clone_size: once; j_call: TRBJ2-1; cdr3_aa: CASSRDRAYNEQFF; cdr3_nt: TGCGCCAGCAGCCGGGACAGAGCCTACAATGAGCAGTTCTTC
d_call: TRBD2; v_call: TRBV10-3; clone_size: -; j_call: TRBJ2-5; cdr3_aa: CAISEGGGQETQYF; cdr3_nt: TGTGCCATCAGTGAGGGGGGGGGTCAAGAGACCCAGTACTTC
d_call: -; v_call: TRBV7-2; clone_size: -; j_call: TRBJ1-6; cdr3_aa: CASSSTQAWQGNNSPLHF; cdr3_nt: TGTGCCAGCAGCTCGACCCAAGCGTGGCAGGGGAACAATTCACCCCTCCACTTT
d_call: TRBD1; v_call: TRBV5-6; clone_size: few; j_call: TRBJ2-5; cdr3_aa: CASSLRTGGEETQYF; cdr3_nt: TGTGCCAGCAGCTTGCGGACAGGGGGAGAAGAGACCCAGTACTTC
d_call: TRBD1; v_call: TRBV7-9; clone_size: -; j_call: TRBJ2-7; cdr3_aa: CASSSGGSPYEQYF; cdr3_nt: TGTGCCAGCAGCTCAGGGGGAAGCCCCTACGAGCAGTACTTC